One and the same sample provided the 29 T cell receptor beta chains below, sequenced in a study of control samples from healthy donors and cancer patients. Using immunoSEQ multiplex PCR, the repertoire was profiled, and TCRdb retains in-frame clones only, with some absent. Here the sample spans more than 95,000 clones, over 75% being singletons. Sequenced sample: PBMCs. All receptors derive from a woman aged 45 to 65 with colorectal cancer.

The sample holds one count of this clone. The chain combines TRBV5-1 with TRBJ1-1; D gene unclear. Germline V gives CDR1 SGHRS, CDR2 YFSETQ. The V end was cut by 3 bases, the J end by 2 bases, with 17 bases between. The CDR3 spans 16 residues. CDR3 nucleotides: TGCGCCAGCAGCTCTTTGATTGAGGCAGTAAACACTGAAGCTTTCTTT. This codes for CASSSLIEAVNTEAFF.

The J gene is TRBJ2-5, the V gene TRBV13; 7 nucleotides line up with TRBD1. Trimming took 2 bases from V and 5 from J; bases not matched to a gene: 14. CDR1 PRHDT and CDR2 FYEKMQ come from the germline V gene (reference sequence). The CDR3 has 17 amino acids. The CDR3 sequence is CASSLWGDPTGPETQYF. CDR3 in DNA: TGTGCCAGCAGCTTATGGGGCGATCCGACAGGGCCGGAGACCCAGTACTTC.

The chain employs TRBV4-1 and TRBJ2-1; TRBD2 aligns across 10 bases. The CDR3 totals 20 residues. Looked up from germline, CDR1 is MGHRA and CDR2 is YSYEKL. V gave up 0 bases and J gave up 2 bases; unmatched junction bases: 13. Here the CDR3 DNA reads TGCGCCAGCAGCCAAGATAGGGCCCTAGCGGGAGATCGGGCCTACAATGAGCAGTTCTTC. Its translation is CASSQDRALAGDRAYNEQFF.

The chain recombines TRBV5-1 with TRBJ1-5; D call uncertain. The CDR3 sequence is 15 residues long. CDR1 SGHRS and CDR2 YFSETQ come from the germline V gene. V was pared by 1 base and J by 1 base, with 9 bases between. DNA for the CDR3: TGCGCCAGCAGCTTGCAAGGGCAGAGCAATCAGCCCCAGCATTTT. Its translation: CASSLQGQSNQPQHF.

The CDR3, as DNA: TGCAGCGTCGCCCTTCTTGTCGGGGACACTGAAGCTTTCTTT. It codes for CSVALLVGDTEAFF. J is TRBJ1-1 and V is TRBV29-1, with D unclear. Looked up from germline, CDR1 is SQVTM and CDR2 is ANQGSEA. V lost 6 bases and J lost 3, with 17 bases in between. CDR3 length: 14 amino acids.

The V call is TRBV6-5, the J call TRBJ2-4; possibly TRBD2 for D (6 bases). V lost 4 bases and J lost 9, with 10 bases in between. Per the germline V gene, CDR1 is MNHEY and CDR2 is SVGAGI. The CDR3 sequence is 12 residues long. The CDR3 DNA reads TGTGCCAGCAGTTCCAGGGAGGCCATTCAGTACTTC. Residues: CASSSREAIQYF.

CDR3 nucleotides: TGTGCCAGCAGCTGGACAGGGGATCGCCAGCCCCAGCATTTT. Translated, it gives CASSWTGDRQPQHF. The J gene is TRBJ1-5, the V gene TRBV9; 9 bases line up with TRBD1. V was pared by 4 bases and J by 7 bases, with 6 bases of the junction left unmatched. The CDR3 extends over 14 amino acids. Germline-derived CDR1 and CDR2 are SGDLS and YYNGEE. The variable domain in full, completed from reference TRBV9 and TRBJ1-5, reads DSGVTQTPKHLITATGQRVTLRCSPRSGDLSVYWYQQSLDQGLQFLIQYYNGEERAKGNILERFSAQQFPDLHSELNLSSLELGDSALYFCASSWTGDRQPQHFGDGTRLSIL.

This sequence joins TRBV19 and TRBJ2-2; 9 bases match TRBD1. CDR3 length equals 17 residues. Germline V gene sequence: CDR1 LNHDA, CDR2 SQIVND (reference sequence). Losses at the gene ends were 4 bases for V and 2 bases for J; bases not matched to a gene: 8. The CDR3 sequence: CASSTHTGGSNTGELFF. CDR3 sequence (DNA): TGTGCCAGTAGTACACATACAGGGGGCAGCAACACCGGGGAGCTGTTTTTT.

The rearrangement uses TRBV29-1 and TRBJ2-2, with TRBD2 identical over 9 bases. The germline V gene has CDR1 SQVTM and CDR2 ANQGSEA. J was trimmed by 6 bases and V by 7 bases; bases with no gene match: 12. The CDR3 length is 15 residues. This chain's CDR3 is CSGKVAGDSAGELFF. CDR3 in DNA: TGCAGCGGAAAAGTAGCGGGAGATTCGGCCGGGGAGCTGTTTTTT.

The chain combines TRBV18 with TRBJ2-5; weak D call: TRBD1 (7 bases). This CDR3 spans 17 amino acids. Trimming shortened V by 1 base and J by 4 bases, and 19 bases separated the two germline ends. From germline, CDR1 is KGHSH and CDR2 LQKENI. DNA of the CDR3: TGTGCCAGCTCACCACAGCCGGCAGGGGGGCCCGGAGAGACCCAGTACTTC. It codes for CASSPQPAGGPGETQYF.

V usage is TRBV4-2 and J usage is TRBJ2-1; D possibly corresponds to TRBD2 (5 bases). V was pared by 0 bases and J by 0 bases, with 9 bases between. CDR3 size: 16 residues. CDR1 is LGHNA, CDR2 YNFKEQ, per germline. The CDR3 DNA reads TGTGCCAGCAGCCAAGATTATAGCGACTCCTACAATGAGCAGTTCTTC. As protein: CASSQDYSDSYNEQFF.

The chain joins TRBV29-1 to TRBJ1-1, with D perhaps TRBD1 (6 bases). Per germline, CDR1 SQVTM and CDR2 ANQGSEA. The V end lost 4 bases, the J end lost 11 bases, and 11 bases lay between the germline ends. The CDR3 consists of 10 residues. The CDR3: CSVVDRGAFF. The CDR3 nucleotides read TGCAGCGTTGTGGACAGAGGGGCTTTCTTT. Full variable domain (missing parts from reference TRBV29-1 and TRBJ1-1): SAVISQKPSRDICQRGTSLTIQCQVDSQVTMMFWYRQQPGQSLTLIATANQGSEATYESGFVIDKFPISRPNLTFSTLTVSNMSPEDSSIYLCSVVDRGAFFGQGTRLTVV.

The CDR3 bases are TGTGCCAGCAGGAACACCCGAGGGAGCAGCGTACCCACAGATACGCAGTATTTT. Protein sequence: CASRNTRGSSVPTDTQYF. The chain is built from TRBV28 and TRBJ2-3, with a tentative D call TRBD2 (5 bases). Germline assignment: CDR1 MDHEN and CDR2 SYDVKM. V lost 6 bases and J lost 2, with 24 bases in between. The CDR3 consists of 18 residues.

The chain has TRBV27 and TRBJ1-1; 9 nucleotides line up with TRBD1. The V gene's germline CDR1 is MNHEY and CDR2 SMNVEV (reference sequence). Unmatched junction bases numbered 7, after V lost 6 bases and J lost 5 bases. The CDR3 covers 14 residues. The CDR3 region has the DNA TGTGCCAGCAGAGCAACGGACAGGGGAACTGAAGCTTTCTTT. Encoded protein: CASRATDRGTEAFF.

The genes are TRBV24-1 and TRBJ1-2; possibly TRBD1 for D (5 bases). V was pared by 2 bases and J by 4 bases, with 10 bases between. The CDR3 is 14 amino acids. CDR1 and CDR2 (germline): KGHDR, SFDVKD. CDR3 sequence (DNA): TGTGCCACCAGTGATTCCGGGACTACCTATGGCTACACCTTC. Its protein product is CATSDSGTTYGYTF.

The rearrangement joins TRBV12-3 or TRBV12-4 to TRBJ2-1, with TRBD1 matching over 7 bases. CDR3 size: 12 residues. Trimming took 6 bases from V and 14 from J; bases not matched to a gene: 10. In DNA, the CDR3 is TGTGCCAGCAGCCCGGGACAGCCGAAAAAGTTCTTC. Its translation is CASSPGQPKKFF.

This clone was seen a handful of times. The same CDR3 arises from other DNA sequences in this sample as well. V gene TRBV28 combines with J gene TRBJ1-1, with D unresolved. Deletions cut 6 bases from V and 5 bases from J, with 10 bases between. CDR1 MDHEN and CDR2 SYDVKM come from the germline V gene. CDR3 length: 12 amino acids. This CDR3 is CASSSQVTEAFF. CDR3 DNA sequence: TGTGCCAGCAGCTCCCAGGTTACTGAAGCTTTCTTT.

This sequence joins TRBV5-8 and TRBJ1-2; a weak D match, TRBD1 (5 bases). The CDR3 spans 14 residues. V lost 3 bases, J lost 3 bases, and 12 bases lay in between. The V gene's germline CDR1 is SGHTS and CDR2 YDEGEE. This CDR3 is CASSSPGGDYGYTF. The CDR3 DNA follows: TGTGCCAGCAGCTCGCCTGGGGGGGACTATGGCTACACCTTC.

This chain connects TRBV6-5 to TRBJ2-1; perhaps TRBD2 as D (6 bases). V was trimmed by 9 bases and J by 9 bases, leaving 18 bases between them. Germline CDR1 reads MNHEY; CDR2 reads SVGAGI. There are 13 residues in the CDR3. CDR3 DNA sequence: TGTGCCAGTAGGTCCCCAGCCGGGGGTGAGCAGTTCTTC. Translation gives CASRSPAGGEQFF.

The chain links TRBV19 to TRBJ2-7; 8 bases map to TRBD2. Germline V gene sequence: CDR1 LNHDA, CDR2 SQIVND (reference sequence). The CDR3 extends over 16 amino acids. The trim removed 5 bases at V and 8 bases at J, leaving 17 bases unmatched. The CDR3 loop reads CASSPTRSGAATKQYF. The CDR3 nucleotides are TGTGCCAGTAGTCCCACCCGTAGCGGGGCCGCTACGAAGCAGTACTTC.

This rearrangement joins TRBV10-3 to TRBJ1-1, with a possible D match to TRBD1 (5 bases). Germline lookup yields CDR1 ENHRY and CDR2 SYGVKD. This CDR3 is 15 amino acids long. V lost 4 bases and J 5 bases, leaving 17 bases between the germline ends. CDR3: CAISGGSRHGTEAFF. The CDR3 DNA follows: TGTGCCATCAGTGGGGGGTCACGTCACGGGACTGAAGCTTTCTTT.

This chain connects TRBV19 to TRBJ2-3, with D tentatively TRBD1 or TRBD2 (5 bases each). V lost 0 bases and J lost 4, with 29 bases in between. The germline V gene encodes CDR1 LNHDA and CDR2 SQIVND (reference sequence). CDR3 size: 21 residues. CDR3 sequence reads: CASSIDPPGHRATNKADTQYF. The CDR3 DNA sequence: TGTGCCAGTAGTATAGACCCCCCGGGGCACCGGGCTACAAATAAAGCAGATACGCAGTATTTT.

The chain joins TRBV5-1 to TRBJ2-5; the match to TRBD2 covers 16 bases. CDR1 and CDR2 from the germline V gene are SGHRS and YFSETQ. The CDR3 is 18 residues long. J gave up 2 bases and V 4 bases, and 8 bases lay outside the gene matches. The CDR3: CASSPGLAGGPTQETQYF. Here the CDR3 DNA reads TGCGCCAGCAGCCCGGGACTAGCGGGAGGGCCGACTCAAGAGACCCAGTACTTC. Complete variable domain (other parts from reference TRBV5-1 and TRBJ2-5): KAGVTQTPRYLIKTRGQQVTLSCSPISGHRSVSWYQQTPGQGLQFLFEYFSETQRNKGNFPGRFSGRQFSNSRSEMNVSTLELGDSALYLCASSPGLAGGPTQETQYFGPGTRLLVL.

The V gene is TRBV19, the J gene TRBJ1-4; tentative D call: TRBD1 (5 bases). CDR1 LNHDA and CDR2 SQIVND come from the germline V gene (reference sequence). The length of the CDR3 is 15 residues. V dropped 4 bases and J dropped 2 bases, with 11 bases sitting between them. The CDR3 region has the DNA TGTGCCAGTAGTAGAGACAGAATGACTAATGAAAAACTGTTTTTT. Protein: CASSRDRMTNEKLFF.

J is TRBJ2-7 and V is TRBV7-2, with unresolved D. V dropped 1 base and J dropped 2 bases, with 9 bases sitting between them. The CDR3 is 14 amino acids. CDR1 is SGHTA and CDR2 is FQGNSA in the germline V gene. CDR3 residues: CASSLGQVPYEQYF. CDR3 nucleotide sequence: TGTGCCAGCAGCTTAGGACAAGTCCCCTACGAGCAGTACTTC.

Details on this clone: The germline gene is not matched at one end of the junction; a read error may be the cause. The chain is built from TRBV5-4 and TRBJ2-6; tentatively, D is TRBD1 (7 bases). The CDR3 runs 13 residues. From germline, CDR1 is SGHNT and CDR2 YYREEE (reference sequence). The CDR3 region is CASSLQGGNVLTF. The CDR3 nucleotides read TGTGCCAGCAGCTTGCAGGGGGGCAACGTCCTGACTTTC.

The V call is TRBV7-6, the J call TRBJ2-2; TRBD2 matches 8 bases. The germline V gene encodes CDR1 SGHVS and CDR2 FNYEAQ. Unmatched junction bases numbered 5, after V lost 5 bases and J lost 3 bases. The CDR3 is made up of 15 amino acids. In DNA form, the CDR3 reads TGTGCCAGCAGCCTCGCCGGGGGGGACACCGGGGAGCTGTTTTTT. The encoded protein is CASSLAGGDTGELFF.

The CDR3 loop is CASSLVAPGNTIYF. The CDR3 DNA reads as TGTGCCAGCAGCTTAGTAGCCCCGGGAAACACCATATATTTT. This chain connects TRBV11-2 to TRBJ1-3; D gene unclear. CDR1 SGHAT and CDR2 FQNNGV come from the germline V gene. The CDR3 loop spans 14 amino acids. V was trimmed by 1 base and J by 4 bases, leaving 8 bases between them.

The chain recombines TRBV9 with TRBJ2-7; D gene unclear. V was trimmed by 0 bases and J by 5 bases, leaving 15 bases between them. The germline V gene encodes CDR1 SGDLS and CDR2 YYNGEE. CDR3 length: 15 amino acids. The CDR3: CASSVDSSPEDEQYF. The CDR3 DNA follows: TGTGCCAGCAGCGTAGATTCCTCGCCCGAAGACGAGCAGTACTTC. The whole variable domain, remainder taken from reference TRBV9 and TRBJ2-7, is DSGVTQTPKHLITATGQRVTLRCSPRSGDLSVYWYQQSLDQGLQFLIQYYNGEERAKGNILERFSAQQFPDLHSELNLSSLELGDSALYFCASSVDSSPEDEQYFGPGTRLTVT.